Listed here is a single T cell receptor (beta chain). Its antigen is still unknown. The data were produced by immunoSEQ multiplex PCR, yet TCRdb's version contains in-frame clones alone and is incomplete. The repertoire holds more than 2 million clones, with approximately 94% as singletons. The record originates from a study of shared clonotypes between healthy human individuals. Notes on the study in general: Enrolling few donors narrowed the genetic and exposure-history diversity that was represented.

Sequenced: naive CD4+ T cells sorted from blood. Subset: CD45RA+ positively selected. This clonotype was sampled from a young man in good health.

CDR3 residues: CASSLALDPSTDTQYF. CDR3 in DNA: TGCGCCAGCAGCTTGGCCCTCGACCCGAGCACAGATACGCAGTATTTT. The rearrangement links TRBV5-1 to TRBJ2-3; D is undetermined. The CDR3 runs to 16 residues. V was pared by 0 bases and J by 0 bases, with 11 bases between. CDR1 and CDR2 (germline): SGHRS, YFSETQ.